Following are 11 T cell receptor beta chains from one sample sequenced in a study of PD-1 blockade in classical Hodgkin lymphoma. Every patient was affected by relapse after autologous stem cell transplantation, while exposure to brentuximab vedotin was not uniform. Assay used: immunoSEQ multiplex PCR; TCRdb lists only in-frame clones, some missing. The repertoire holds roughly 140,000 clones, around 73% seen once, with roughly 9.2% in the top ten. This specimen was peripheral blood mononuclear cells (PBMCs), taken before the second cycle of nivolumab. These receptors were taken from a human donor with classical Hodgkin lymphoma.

Here the CDR3 DNA reads TGTGCCAGCAGCTTGGCAGGGGGCCGTCAGCCCCAGCATTTT. It translates to CASSLAGGRQPQHF. The chain is built from TRBV5-6 and TRBJ1-5, with 8 bases that match TRBD1. V gave up 0 bases and J gave up 6 bases; unmatched junction bases: 2. CDR1 and CDR2 from the germline V gene are SGHDT and YYEEEE. The CDR3 covers 14 residues.

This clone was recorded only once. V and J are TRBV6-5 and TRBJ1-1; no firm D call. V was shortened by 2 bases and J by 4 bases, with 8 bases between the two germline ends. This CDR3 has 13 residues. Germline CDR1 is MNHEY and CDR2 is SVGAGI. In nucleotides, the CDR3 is TGTGCCAGCAGTTACGTATCGGGCACTGAAGCTTTCTTT. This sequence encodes CASSYVSGTEAFF.

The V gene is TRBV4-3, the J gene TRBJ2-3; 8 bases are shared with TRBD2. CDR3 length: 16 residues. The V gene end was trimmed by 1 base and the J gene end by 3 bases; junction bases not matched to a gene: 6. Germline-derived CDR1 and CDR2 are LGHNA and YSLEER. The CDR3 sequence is CASSQGYGLATDTQYF. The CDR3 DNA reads TGCGCCAGCAGCCAAGGATACGGACTAGCTACAGATACGCAGTATTTT.

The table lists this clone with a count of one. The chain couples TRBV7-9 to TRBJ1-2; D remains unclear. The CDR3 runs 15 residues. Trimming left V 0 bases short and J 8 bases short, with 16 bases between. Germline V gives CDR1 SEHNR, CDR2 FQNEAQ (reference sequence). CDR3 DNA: TGTGCCAGCAGCTTAGCCTCCGGGAAAACGGGGGGCTACACCTTC. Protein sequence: CASSLASGKTGGYTF.

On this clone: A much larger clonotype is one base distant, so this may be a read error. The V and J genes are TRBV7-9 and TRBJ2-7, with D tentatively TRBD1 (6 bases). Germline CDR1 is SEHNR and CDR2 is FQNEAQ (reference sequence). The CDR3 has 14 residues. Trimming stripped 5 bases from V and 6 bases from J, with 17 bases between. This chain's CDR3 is CASSITGSRCEQYF. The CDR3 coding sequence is TGTGCCAGCAGCATCACAGGGTCTAGGTGCGAGCAGTACTTC.

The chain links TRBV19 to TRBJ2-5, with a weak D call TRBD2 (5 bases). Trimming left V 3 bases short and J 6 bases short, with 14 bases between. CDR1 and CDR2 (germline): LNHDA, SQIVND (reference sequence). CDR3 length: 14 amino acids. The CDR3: CASSMASEGKTQYF. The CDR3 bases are TGTGCCAGTAGTATGGCGTCAGAGGGAAAGACCCAGTACTTC.

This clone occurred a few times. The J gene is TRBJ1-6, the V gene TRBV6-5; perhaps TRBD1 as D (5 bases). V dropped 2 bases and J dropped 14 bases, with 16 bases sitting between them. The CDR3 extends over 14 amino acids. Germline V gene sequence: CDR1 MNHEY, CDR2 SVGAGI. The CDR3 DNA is TGTGCCAGCAGTTACACAAAGGACATTCCGGCCCTCCACTTT. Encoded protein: CASSYTKDIPALHF.

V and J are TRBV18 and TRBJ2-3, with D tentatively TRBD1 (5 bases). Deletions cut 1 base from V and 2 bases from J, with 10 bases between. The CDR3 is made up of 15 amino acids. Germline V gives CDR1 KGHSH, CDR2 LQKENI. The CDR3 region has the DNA TGTGCCAGCTCACCACAGGGGCCTACCACAGATACGCAGTATTTT. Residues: CASSPQGPTTDTQYF. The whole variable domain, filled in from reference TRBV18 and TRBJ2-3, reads NAGVMQNPRHLVRRRGQEARLRCSPMKGHSHVYWYRQLPEEGLKFMVYLQKENIIDESGMPKERFSAEFPKEGPSILRIQQVVRGDSAAYFCASSPQGPTTDTQYFGPGTRLTVL.

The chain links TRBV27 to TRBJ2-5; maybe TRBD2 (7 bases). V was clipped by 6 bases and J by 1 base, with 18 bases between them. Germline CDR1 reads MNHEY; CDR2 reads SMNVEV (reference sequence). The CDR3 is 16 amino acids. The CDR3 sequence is CASSHTGGQSQETQYF. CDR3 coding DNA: TGTGCCAGCAGCCACACGGGAGGACAGAGCCAAGAGACCCAGTACTTC.

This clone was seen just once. CDR3 bases: TGTGCCAGTAGTATGACCGGGACAGGCCCCTACAATGAGCAGTTCTTC. This encodes CASSMTGTGPYNEQFF. This chain uses TRBV19 with TRBJ2-1; 8 bases fit TRBD1. The CDR3 contains 16 residues. J was trimmed by 2 bases and V by 3 bases; bases with no gene match: 6. Germline CDR1 is LNHDA and CDR2 is SQIVND (reference sequence).

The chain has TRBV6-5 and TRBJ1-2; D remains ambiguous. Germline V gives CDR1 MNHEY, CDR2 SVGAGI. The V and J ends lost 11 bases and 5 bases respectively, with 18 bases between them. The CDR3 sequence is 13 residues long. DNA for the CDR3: TGTGCCGCAAACAGAGGAATCGGGTATGGCTACACCTTC. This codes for CAANRGIGYGYTF.